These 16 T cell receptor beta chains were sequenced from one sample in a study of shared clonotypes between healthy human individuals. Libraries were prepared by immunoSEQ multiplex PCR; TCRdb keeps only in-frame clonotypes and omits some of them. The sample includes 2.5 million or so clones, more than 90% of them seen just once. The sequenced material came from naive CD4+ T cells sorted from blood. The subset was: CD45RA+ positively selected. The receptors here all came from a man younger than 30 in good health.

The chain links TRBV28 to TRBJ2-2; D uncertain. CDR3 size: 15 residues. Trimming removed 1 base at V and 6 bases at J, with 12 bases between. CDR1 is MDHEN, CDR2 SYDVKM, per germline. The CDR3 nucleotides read TGTGCCAGCAGTTTATCGTCAGTAACACCCGGGGAGCTGTTTTTT. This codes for CASSLSSVTPGELFF.

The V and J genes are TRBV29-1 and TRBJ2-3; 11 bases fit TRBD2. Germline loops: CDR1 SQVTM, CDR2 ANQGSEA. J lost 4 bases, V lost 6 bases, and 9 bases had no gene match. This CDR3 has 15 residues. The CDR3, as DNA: TGCAGCGTGACCGGGACTAGCGGCGGGGCAGATACGCAGTATTTT. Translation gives CSVTGTSGGADTQYF.

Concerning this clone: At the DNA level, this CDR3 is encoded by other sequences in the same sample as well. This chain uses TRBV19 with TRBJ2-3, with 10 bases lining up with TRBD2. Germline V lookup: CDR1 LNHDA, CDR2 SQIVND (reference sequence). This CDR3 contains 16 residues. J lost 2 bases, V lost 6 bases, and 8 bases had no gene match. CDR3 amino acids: CASSRLAGGSTDTQYF. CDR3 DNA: TGTGCCAGTAGCAGATTAGCGGGGGGCTCCACAGATACGCAGTATTTT.

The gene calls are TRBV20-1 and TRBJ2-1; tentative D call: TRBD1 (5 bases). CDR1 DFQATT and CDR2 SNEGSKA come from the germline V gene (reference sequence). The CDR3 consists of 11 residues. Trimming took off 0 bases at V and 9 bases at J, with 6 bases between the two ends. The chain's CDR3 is CSARDQGEQFF. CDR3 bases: TGCAGTGCTAGAGATCAGGGTGAGCAGTTCTTC.

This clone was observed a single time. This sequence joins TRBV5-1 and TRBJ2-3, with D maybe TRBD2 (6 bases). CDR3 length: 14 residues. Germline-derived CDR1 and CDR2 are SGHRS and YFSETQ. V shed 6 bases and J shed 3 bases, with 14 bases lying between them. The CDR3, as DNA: TGCGCCAGCATCGGGGCAGGGAGGACAGATACGCAGTATTTT. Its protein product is CASIGAGRTDTQYF.

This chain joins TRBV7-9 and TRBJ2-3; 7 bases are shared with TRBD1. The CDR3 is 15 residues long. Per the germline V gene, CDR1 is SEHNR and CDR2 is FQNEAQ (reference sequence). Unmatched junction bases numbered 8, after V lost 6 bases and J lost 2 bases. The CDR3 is CASRPGQPNTDTQYF. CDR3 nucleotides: TGTGCCAGCAGACCGGGACAGCCGAACACAGATACGCAGTATTTT.

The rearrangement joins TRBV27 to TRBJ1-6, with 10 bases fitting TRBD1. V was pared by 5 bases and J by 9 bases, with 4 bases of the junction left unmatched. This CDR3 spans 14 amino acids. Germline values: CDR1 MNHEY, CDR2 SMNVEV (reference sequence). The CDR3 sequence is CASSIGQGVSPLHF. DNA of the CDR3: TGTGCCAGCAGTATAGGACAGGGGGTTTCACCCCTCCACTTT.

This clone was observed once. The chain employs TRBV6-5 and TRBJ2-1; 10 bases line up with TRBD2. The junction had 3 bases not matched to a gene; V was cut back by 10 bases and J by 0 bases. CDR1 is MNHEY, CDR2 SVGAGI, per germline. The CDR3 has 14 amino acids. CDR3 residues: CATSGRGSYNEQFF. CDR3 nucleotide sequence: TGTGCCACGAGCGGGAGGGGCTCCTACAATGAGCAGTTCTTC.

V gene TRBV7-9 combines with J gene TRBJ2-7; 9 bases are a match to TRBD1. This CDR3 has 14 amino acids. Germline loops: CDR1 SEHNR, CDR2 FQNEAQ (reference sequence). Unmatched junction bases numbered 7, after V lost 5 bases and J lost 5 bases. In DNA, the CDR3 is TGTGCCAGCAGCCCGGGACAGGGTCCCCACGAGCAGTACTTC. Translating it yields CASSPGQGPHEQYF.

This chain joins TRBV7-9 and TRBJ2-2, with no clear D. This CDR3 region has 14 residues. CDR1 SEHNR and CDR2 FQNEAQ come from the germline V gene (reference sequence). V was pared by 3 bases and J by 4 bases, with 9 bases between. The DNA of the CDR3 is TGTGCCAGCAGCTTTGACATACTCACCGGGGAGCTGTTTTTT. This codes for CASSFDILTGELFF.

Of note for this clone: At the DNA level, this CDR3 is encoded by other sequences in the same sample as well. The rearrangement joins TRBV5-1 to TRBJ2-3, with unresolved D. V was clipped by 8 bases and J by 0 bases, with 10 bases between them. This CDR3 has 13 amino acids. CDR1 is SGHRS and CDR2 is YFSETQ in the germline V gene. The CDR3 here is CASSTSSTDTQYF. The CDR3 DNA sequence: TGCGCCAGTTCGACTTCAAGCACAGATACGCAGTATTTT.

CDR3 DNA sequence: TGTGCCAGCAGTGCGATCGGACAGAACTCTGGAAACACCATATATTTT. Translation gives CASSAIGQNSGNTIYF. The rearrangement links TRBV9 to TRBJ1-3; TRBD1 is a possible D gene (6 bases). Germline assignment: CDR1 SGDLS and CDR2 YYNGEE. CDR3 length equals 16 residues. V was pared by 5 bases and J by 0 bases, with 15 bases between. The full variable domain, in which reference TRBV9 and TRBJ1-3 provide the parts outside the CDR3, is DSGVTQTPKHLITATGQRVTLRCSPRSGDLSVYWYQQSLDQGLQFLIQYYNGEERAKGNILERFSAQQFPDLHSELNLSSLELGDSALYFCASSAIGQNSGNTIYFGEGSWLTVV.

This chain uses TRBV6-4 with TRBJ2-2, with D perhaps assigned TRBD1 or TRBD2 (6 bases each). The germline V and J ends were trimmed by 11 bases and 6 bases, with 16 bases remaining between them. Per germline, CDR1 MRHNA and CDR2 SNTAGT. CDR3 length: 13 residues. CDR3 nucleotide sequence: TGTGCCCCCGGGTGGGGGGCCTCCGGGGAGCTGTTTTTT. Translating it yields CAPGWGASGELFF.

The CDR3 DNA reads as TGTGCCAGCCGTCCACAGGGTCTGAGCAATCAGCCCCAGCATTTT. Its protein is CASRPQGLSNQPQHF. This chain connects TRBV6-1 to TRBJ1-5, with a weak D call TRBD1 (6 bases). Germline CDR1 reads MNHNS; CDR2 reads SASEGT. V lost 8 bases and J lost 1, with 15 bases in between. CDR3 size: 15 residues.

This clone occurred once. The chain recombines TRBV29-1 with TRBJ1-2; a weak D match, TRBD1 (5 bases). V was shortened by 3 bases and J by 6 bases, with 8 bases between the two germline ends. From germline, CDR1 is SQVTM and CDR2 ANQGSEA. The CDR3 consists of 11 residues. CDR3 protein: CSVEAGNGYTF. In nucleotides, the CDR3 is TGCAGCGTTGAGGCAGGGAATGGCTACACCTTC.

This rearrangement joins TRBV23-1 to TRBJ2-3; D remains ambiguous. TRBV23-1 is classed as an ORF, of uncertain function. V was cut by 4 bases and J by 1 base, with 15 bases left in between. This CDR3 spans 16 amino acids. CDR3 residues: CASSPSLSLGTDTQYF. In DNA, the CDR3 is TGCGCCAGCAGTCCAAGTCTTAGTCTGGGCACAGATACGCAGTATTTT.